This TCR beta chain came from a study of blood T cell repertoires in COVID-19. In germline, CDR1 is GTSNPN, CDR2 SVGIG (reference sequence). V was pared by 0 bases and J by 9 bases, with 10 bases between. The length of the CDR3 is 12 residues. In the study's own analysis: Amplifying reference gene primers gave estimates of nucleated cell counts. Clones were sequenced by immunoSEQ multiplex PCR, and TCRdb holds only the in-frame ones, with some missing. V, J and clone size are taken as reported in that table, and D and trimming were inferred from the DNA itself. This repertoire shows roughly 440,000 clones, approximately 89% found once; its top ten account for approximately 12%.

The receptor was derived from a woman aged 50 to 60 with COVID-19, enrolled during active disease. The V gene is TRBV30, the J gene TRBJ2-3; D not certain. The sample comprised peripheral blood. CDR3 sequence: CAWSVGSRTQYF. The DNA for the CDR3 is TGTGCCTGGAGTGTAGGCTCCAGGACGCAGTATTTT.